What follows describes a single TCR beta chain. The sample belongs to a study of blood T cell repertoires in COVID-19. Sequencing was performed with immunoSEQ multiplex PCR; in TCRdb, only in-frame clones are kept and a portion is missing. There are under 100,000 clones in the sample; 75% to 90% occur only once, and 0.85% to 1.2% lies in the top ten. This CDR3 contains 13 residues. Trimming cost V 4 bases and J 2 bases, with 8 bases left between them. Germline V gene lookup returns CDR1 SGHAT and CDR2 FQNNGV. This clonotype originated in a human donor in a cohort sampled during active COVID-19. The sample taken for sequencing was peripheral blood. The J gene is TRBJ1-1, the V gene TRBV11-2; D call uncertain. The CDR3 region has the DNA TGTGCCAGCAGCTCTGGGCTAAACACTGAAGCTTTCTTT. Encoded protein: CASSSGLNTEAFF.